This TCR beta chain was recorded in a study of blood T cell repertoires in COVID-19. The wider study: Samples taken during acute and convalescent COVID-19 were collected in the United States, Italy and Spain. The analysed material was cDNA or gDNA that came from T cells, B-cell-depleted T cells, or PBMCs.

This clone has just one count. The CDR3 consists of 15 residues. Trimming removed 6 bases from V and 0 bases from J, with 12 bases in between. The germline gives CDR1 MNHNY, CDR2 SVGAGI (reference sequence). Per the original methods: The authors estimated nucleated cell counts from reference gene primer amplification. The repertoire was sequenced with immunoSEQ multiplex PCR; TCRdb's copy has only in-frame clones and lacks some. D and trimming were read from the DNA, whereas the V and J calls and clone size are those reported in that table. Among roughly 99,000 clones, 60% to 85% were seen once, and the ten largest hold over 4%.

The source material was peripheral blood. This clonotype was obtained from a man aged 65 to 85 with acute or convalescent COVID-19. The rearrangement links TRBV6-6 to TRBJ1-5, with D perhaps matching TRBD1 (5 bases). CDR3 bases: TGTGCCAGCAGACCCGGACACTTTAGCAATCAGCCCCAGCATTTT. Protein product: CASRPGHFSNQPQHF.